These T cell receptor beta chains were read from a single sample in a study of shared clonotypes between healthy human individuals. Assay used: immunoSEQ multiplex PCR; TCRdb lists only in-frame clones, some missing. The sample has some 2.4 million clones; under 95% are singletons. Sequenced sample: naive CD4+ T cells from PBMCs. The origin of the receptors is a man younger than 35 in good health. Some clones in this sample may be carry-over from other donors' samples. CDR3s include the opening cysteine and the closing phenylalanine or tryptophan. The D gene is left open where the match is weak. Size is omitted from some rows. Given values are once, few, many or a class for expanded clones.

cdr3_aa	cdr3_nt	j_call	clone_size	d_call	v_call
CASSVVGGFTDTQYF	TGTGCCAGCAGCGTTGTGGGTGGCTTTACAGATACGCAGTATTTT	TRBJ2-3	once	.	TRBV9
CASRKGSGSSYEEQYF	TGCGCCAGCAGGAAGGGATCTGGCAGCAGCTACGAGGAGCAGTACTTC	TRBJ2-7	.	.	TRBV5-1
CSVETRGGNTEAFF	TGCAGCGTTGAAACCCGGGGGGGGAACACTGAAGCTTTCTTT	TRBJ1-1	once	.	TRBV29-1
CASSPPGNYEQYF	TGTGCCAGCAGCCCTCCCGGTAATTACGAGCAGTACTTC	TRBJ2-7	once	.	TRBV7-9
CASNGASRTEAFF	TGTGCCAGCAACGGCGCGAGTCGAACTGAAGCTTTCTTT	TRBJ1-1	.	.	TRBV5-4
CASNHQGAWETQYF	TGTGCCAGCAACCATCAGGGGGCGTGGGAGACCCAGTACTTC	TRBJ2-5	.	TRBD1	TRBV6-1
CASSLNRGSPYEQYF	TGTGCCAGCAGTCTAAACAGGGGGTCTCCCTACGAGCAGTACTTC	TRBJ2-7	.	TRBD1	TRBV6-5
CASSSNRDRGFYEQYF	TGTGCCAGTAGTTCGAACCGGGACAGGGGGTTCTACGAGCAGTACTTC	TRBJ2-7	.	TRBD1	TRBV19
CASSRPGHQETQYF	TGTGCCAGCAGCCGCCCGGGACATCAGGAGACCCAGTACTTC	TRBJ2-5	.	.	TRBV7-2
CSASPGLMDNEQFF	TGCAGCGCTTCCCCCGGACTAATGGACAATGAGCAGTTCTTC	TRBJ2-1	once	.	TRBV29-1
CASSIGASGNTGELFF	TGTGCCAGCAGCATAGGGGCTAGCGGAAACACCGGGGAGCTGTTTTTT	TRBJ2-2	.	TRBD2	TRBV5-4
CSVVRRGNEQFF	TGCAGCGTTGTTAGGCGGGGGAATGAGCAGTTCTTC	TRBJ2-1	.	TRBD2	TRBV29-1
CASSLGLETQYF	TGTGCCAGCAGCTTAGGCTTAGAGACCCAGTACTTC	TRBJ2-5	.	.	TRBV11-2
CASSLSSGTYEQYF	TGTGCCAGCAGCTTATCTAGCGGGACTTACGAGCAGTACTTC	TRBJ2-7	.	TRBD2	TRBV11-2